The TCR beta chain described here comes from a study of cytomegalovirus exposure and HLA in healthy donors (dated by TCRdb to about 2017). For context, the study as a whole: In an earlier analysis of under 600 of the donors, 276 Gb of sequence data and approximately 120 million unique TCR beta sequences from about 190 million T cells were reported. Approximately 310 gigabases of sequencing data and around 80 million unique TCR sequences made up an early release that covered fewer than 650 HLA-typed donors. Of the roughly 390 genotyped donors, about 84% fell in the genetic ancestry cluster associated with self-reported Caucasian donors. The study aimed to test whether cataloging public T cell receptors could reveal signatures of past pathogen exposure. The study used immunosequencing to profile the T cell repertoires of 666 subjects and linked those repertoires to cytomegalovirus serostatus. A separate validation cohort of roughly 130 different subjects was used in addition to the roughly 720-subject first cohort. The study combined high-throughput TCR immunosequencing, statistical association of individual TCRs with disease status, and machine learning to predict cytomegalovirus infection status. A later analysis re-examined previously published TCR beta repertoires from about 700 donors and added high-resolution HLA genotyping to investigate patterns of TCR occurrence. Rather than using new phenotypic data, the later analysis identified candidate immune exposures from TCR beta sequences and from how often those sequences occurred across donors. An earlier analysis of nearly 600 of the donors applied high-throughput TCR beta sequencing to assess whether each TCR beta V gene segment acted as functional or pseudogenic. Alongside the repertoire data, information on donor age, sex, ethnicity and CMV serostatus was compiled. A later genetic analysis used genome-wide SNP genotypes for about 55% of the 666 donors, treating that subset as a discovery cohort. All discovery cohort repertoires had been generated using a single sequencing platform. Both class I and class II loci were covered by HLA typing, at four-digit resolution. Typing coverage differed by locus: A, B, C, DRB1 and DQB1 were typed in roughly 629-630 donors, DQA1 in around 500, DPA1 in approximately 600, and DPB1 in 400 to 490. Because of strong linkage in the cohort, a handful of DR-DQ haplotypes were treated as single units for association and clustering. Among about 370 genotyped donors of the cohort, an average of approximately 240,000 unique TCR beta nucleotide sequences was sequenced per donor, of which approximately 19% were non-productive.

The sample holds one count of this clone. What antigen it recognizes has not been identified. The junction shows a germline mismatch at one end, possibly a read error. In the germline V gene (reference sequence), CDR1 corresponds to SEHNR and CDR2 to FQNEAQ. From the cysteine up to the phenylalanine, the CDR3 has a length of 16 residues. Only CDR3 DNA remains: 48 bases, in frame from the first base. The protocol used for the library was the immunoSEQ multiplex PCR assay. A mixture of 60 forward primers for TCR Vbeta segments and 13 reverse primers for TCR Jbeta segments was used in the multiplex PCR. Amplification of the CDR3 region of rearranged TCR beta genes was performed with a multiplex PCR assay on genomic DNA. Amplified TCR beta libraries were sequenced as 87-base-pair reads on the Illumina HiSeq System. The published analysis was carried out like this. A later analysis counted some 74 million unique TCR beta chains across the 650 to 800 repertoires, and roughly 9.9 million of these chains were shared by at least two donors. To remove PCR and sequencing errors, raw reads were error-corrected and collapsed into unique sequences using a nearest-neighbor algorithm that merged closely related sequences. CDR3 sequences were aligned to IMGT reference sequences to assign V, D and J gene segments. For a sequence to be retained, a match of at least six nucleotides to both a V gene segment and a J gene segment was required. A rearrangement counted as productive if the CDR3 had no stop codons and remained in frame with V and J, and every other rearrangement counted as non-productive. Following IMGT convention, CDR3 was defined as the stretch from the second conserved V-encoded cysteine to the conserved J-encoded phenylalanine. The earlier analysis of about 590 of the donors excluded sequences that lacked an unambiguous match to a single V gene segment. In an earlier analysis of about 590 of the donors, a V segment was called functional when productive rearrangements were above 56.7%, and segregating when the standard deviation between donors exceeded 5%. A statistical classification framework was developed to diagnose cytomegalovirus status using the catalog of TCR beta chain sequences. A later analysis assigned V and J genes by comparing TCR nucleotide sequences with IMGT/GENE-DB human TR gene sequences. Using the TCRdist pipeline, a later analysis assigned CDR3 sequences along with most-parsimonious VDJ recombination scenarios. In a later analysis, each TCR beta chain was defined by its CDR3 amino acid sequence together with its V-gene family, and reads without a unique V-gene family were excluded. To address suspected cross-contamination and a sequencing artifact, a later analysis removed 550 to 750 highly shared, low-generation-probability nucleotide sequences. For each public chain, a later analysis derived a clonal expansion index from normalized ranks of inferred template counts within each repertoire. In a later analysis, generation probabilities were computed with a VDJ recombination model fitted to out-of-frame rearrangements, and the resulting probabilities were checked against IGoR. Hypergeometric tests were used in a later analysis to score TCR-TCR, TCR-HLA and TCR-CMV co-occurrence, with a repertoire-size bias correction applied to the TCR pairs. A later analysis estimated false discovery rates by permuting HLA or CMV assignments 20 times. In a later analysis, co-occurring TCRs were grouped using DBSCAN, with TCRdist sequence similarity added in when clustering inside HLA-allele-positive subsets. For co-occurrence clustering, repertoires with fewer than 30,000 or more than 120,000 public chains were excluded, along with about five repertoires with anomalous nucleotide sharing. In its TCRdb copy, this immuneACCESS table keeps in-frame sequences only and misses some clones. Where compared with another copy, unresolved V genes explain less than half of these, and the others have no known cause. The DNA was the basis for D and trimming; V, J and clone size are from that table. The sample records about 81,000 clones, 70% to 80% of which are singletons. The ten largest clones represent roughly 3.2% of the sample.

Points the paper makes about the study in general: Cytomegalovirus status was reported to be diagnosed by the classifier with high specificity and sensitivity in both the original and validation cohorts. In an earlier analysis of 587 of the donors, most TCR beta V segments were observed in productive rearrangements about 90% or about 30% of the time, broadly matching IMGT annotations. In a later analysis, several top co-occurrence clusters were reported to appear linked to parvovirus B19, influenza, CMV and Epstein-Barr virus. A further reported finding was that TCR beta sequences accurately predicted the HLA-A and HLA-B alleles for most subjects in the first cohort. Roughly uniform sequencing depth across donors was assumed in presence/absence analyses, although this assumption may not hold. A later analysis found that most CMV-associated TCR beta chains appeared HLA-restricted, with HLA associations seemingly driven largely by CMV exposure. Correlated functional status among segregating V segments might be attributable to linkage disequilibrium, but an unknown experimental factor could not be ruled out. When HLA alleles, especially DR and DQ, strongly co-occurred, TCR associations were difficult to assign to individual alleles. A cluster of highly shared sequence variants was judged likely to be a technical artifact of the sequencing pipeline. The earlier analysis of nearly 600 of the donors excluded approximately 15 rarely observed V segments, including chromosome 9 orphons, because counts were too low. HLA typing was unavailable for some donors at each locus, so association tests used only the typed subset. In a later analysis, HLA-associated TCR beta chains were found to be more clonally expanded and to have lower generation probabilities than equally common non-associated chains. In the study, approximately 160 TCR beta chains were listed as associated with cytomegalovirus. In a later analysis, TCR association rates were found to vary across HLA loci, with the most associated TCRs seen for DRB1 alleles and the fewest for HLA-C alleles. In vitro tests confirmed that a few of the cytomegalovirus-associated TCR beta chains recognize cytomegalovirus antigens. In a later genetic analysis, fewer N-insertions in productive TCRs were reported among donors in an Asian-associated ancestry cluster than the 666-donor mean. In a later analysis, about 17,000 TCR beta sequences were associated with specific HLA alleles at a false discovery rate of 0.05. Across donors, most TCR sequences were observed very rarely, whereas some public TCRs were present in many individuals. In this cohort, only TCR beta chains were sequenced, and detectable features were limited by the absence of alpha or paired-chain data. According to the authors, the approach could potentially be generalized to other disease states and immunological phenotypes. A later genetic analysis associated a missense DCLRE1C variant with V-gene and J-gene trimming of TCR beta chains, and an independent cohort replicated the association. Some IMGT-functional V segments, including TRBV6-2 and TRBV6-3, could not be distinguished by the 87-base-pair reads and were therefore excluded. Immune exposure information for the cohort was limited to CMV serostatus.

The cohort comprised fewer than 750 healthy bone marrow donors. Cohort members were all nominally healthy when sampled, although unrecorded immune exposures were likely present. The donor was CMV seropositive and belonged to the group of more than 250 seropositive cohort members. Every donor gave a peripheral blood sample, and the peripheral blood mononuclear cells from that sample were used for TCR beta sequencing. The Qiagen DNeasy Blood Extraction Kit was used to extract genomic DNA from the blood cell samples. This TCR came from a man in his fifties in good health and CMV-seropositive. Material: PBMCs. The V and J genes are TRBV7-9 and TRBJ2-6, with the D gene uncertain. The CDR3: CSSSPSARSGANVLTF. The nucleotide sequence reads as follows: TGTTCCAGCAGCCCCTCCGCCCGGTCTGGGGCCAACGTCCTGACTTTC. The CDR3 plus the reference TRBV7-9 and TRBJ2-6 genes for the other parts give the full variable domain: DTGVSQNPRHKITKRGQNVTFRCDPISEHNRLYWYRQTLGQGPEFLTYFQNEAQLEKSRLLSDRFSAERPKGSFSTLEIQRTEQGDSAMYLCSSSPSARSGANVLTFGAGSRLTVL.